A single sample is the source of the 24 T cell receptor beta chains below, sequenced in a study of T cell changes during pregnancy in multiple sclerosis. Libraries were prepared by immunoSEQ multiplex PCR; TCRdb keeps only in-frame clonotypes and omits some of them. This table has 55,000 to 70,000 clones, roughly 92% appearing once. The material sequenced was CD8+ T cells from peripheral blood mononuclear cells, taken in the third trimester of pregnancy. These receptor sequences come from a female donor in good health, enrolled as a control in a pregnancy study.

This rearrangement joins TRBV29-1 to TRBJ2-3; D remains unclear. Germline-derived CDR1 and CDR2 are SQVTM and ANQGSEA. This CDR3 spans 13 amino acids. V dropped 5 bases and J dropped 6 bases, with 15 bases sitting between them. Here the CDR3 reads CSVFIGSSDTQYF. The CDR3 bases are TGCAGCGTTTTCATAGGTAGCTCTGATACGCAGTATTTT.

The chain has TRBV23-1 and TRBJ2-7, with D maybe TRBD1 (6 bases). TRBV23-1 is annotated as an ORF whose role is uncertain. The CDR3 consists of 20 residues. The V gene lost 0 bases and the J gene lost 6 bases, with 30 bases spanning the gap. CDR3 bases: TGCGCCAGCAGTCAATCAACGAACCGGGACAAGGAGAAGGTTGGGTGCGAGCAGTACTTC. Translated, it gives CASSQSTNRDKEKVGCEQYF.

CDR3 coding DNA: TGTGCCAGCAGCTCGTTTCTCTGGAACACTGAAGCTTTCTTT. Translating it yields CASSSFLWNTEAFF. This sequence joins TRBV11-3 and TRBJ1-1; no definite D call. The CDR3 is 14 residues long. Germline CDR1 is SGHNT and CDR2 is YENEEA. Trimming took 4 bases from V and 1 from J, leaving 10 bases between them.

J is TRBJ1-5 and V is TRBV10-1; 8 bases align to TRBD1. The CDR3 is made up of 15 amino acids. Germline CDR1 WNHNN, CDR2 SYGVQD (reference sequence). Trimming took 5 bases from V and 4 from J; bases not matched to a gene: 7. The CDR3 DNA sequence: TGCGCCAGCAGTCAGGACAGGGAGGCGAATCAGCCCCAGCATTTT. Translated: CASSQDREANQPQHF.

This chain connects TRBV15 to TRBJ1-1; unclear D gene. Between the trimmed V and J ends, which lost 0 bases and 2 bases, there was a span of 10 bases. The CDR3 is made up of 15 amino acids. The germline V gene encodes CDR1 LNHNV and CDR2 YYDKDF (reference sequence). CDR3 protein: CATSRDLGANTEAFF. CDR3 DNA: TGTGCCACCAGCAGAGATCTCGGAGCAAACACTGAAGCTTTCTTT.

The chain joins TRBV6-1 to TRBJ2-7, with D tentatively TRBD2 (6 bases). Per germline, CDR1 MNHNS and CDR2 SASEGT. CDR3 length: 16 amino acids. V was trimmed by 3 bases and J by 3 bases, leaving 18 bases between them. CDR3 sequence reads: CASSEARLVDYYEQYF. CDR3 coding DNA: TGTGCCAGCAGTGAGGCTAGACTAGTCGATTACTACGAGCAGTACTTC.

The genes are TRBV9 and TRBJ1-1; 7 bases agree with TRBD1. CDR3 size: 18 residues. Germline V gene data show CDR1 as SGDLS and CDR2 as YYNGEE. The J segment lost 5 bases and the V segment lost 2 bases, leaving 18 bases of the junction unmatched. DNA of the CDR3: TGTGCCAGCAGCGTGGGGGCCATCTCACAGGGGATAGGTACTGAAGCTTTCTTT. Its protein product is CASSVGAISQGIGTEAFF.

This rearrangement joins TRBV6-4 to TRBJ2-3; 14 positions agree with TRBD2. V was pared by 2 bases and J by 7 bases, with 2 bases of the junction left unmatched. Germline V lookup: CDR1 MRHNA, CDR2 SNTAGT. There are 15 residues in the CDR3. DNA for the CDR3: TGTGCCAGCAGTGACGGACTAGCGGGGGGAAATACGCAGTATTTT. Its translation: CASSDGLAGGNTQYF.

The genes are TRBV19 and TRBJ2-1; no clear D. CDR3 length equals 15 residues. V was shortened by 3 bases and J by 1 base, with 10 bases between the two germline ends. CDR1 and CDR2 from the germline V gene are LNHDA and SQIVND (reference sequence). The CDR3 protein is CASSMRKSSYNEQFF. CDR3 sequence (DNA): TGTGCCAGTAGTATGAGAAAATCTTCCTACAATGAGCAGTTCTTC. The full variable domain, in which reference TRBV19 and TRBJ2-1 provide the parts outside the CDR3, is DGGITQSPKYLFRKEGQNVTLSCEQNLNHDAMYWYRQDPGQGLRLIYYSQIVNDFQKGDIAEGYSVSREKKESFPLTVTSAQKNPTAFYLCASSMRKSSYNEQFFGPGTRLTVL.

This rearrangement joins TRBV19 to TRBJ1-5; D ambiguous. Germline V gene sequence: CDR1 LNHDA, CDR2 SQIVND (reference sequence). There are 16 residues in the CDR3. Trimming stripped 6 bases from V and 6 bases from J, with 21 bases between. Here the CDR3 DNA reads TGTGCCAGTAGCCCGGGCTCGGAGGACGTCGGTCAGCCCCAGCATTTT. Its protein is CASSPGSEDVGQPQHF.

The chain combines TRBV4-3 with TRBJ2-5, with 7 bases fitting TRBD1. This CDR3 has 16 residues. The germline gives CDR1 LGHNA, CDR2 YSLEER. Trimming cost V 0 bases and J 3 bases; bases outside gene matches: 7. The CDR3 region has the DNA TGCGCCAGCAGCCAAGATCGGGTAGGGGGCAAAGAGACCCAGTACTTC. Translation gives CASSQDRVGGKETQYF.

The rearrangement joins TRBV9 to TRBJ1-2; 10 bases match TRBD1. Germline loops: CDR1 SGDLS, CDR2 YYNGEE. J lost 4 bases, V lost 7 bases, and 13 bases had no gene match. This CDR3 has 16 amino acids. The CDR3 DNA reads as TGTGCCAGCGGAGAACGACAGGGGGCGTCCCTCTATGGCTACACCTTC. Its protein is CASGERQGASLYGYTF.

The V gene is TRBV18, the J gene TRBJ2-7, with 7 positions matching TRBD1. Germline V gives CDR1 KGHSH, CDR2 LQKENI. J lost 7 bases, V lost 6 bases, and 6 bases had no gene match. This CDR3 has 12 amino acids. The CDR3 DNA is TGTGCCAGCTCGCCGACAGGGTGGGAGCAGTACTTC. Amino acids: CASSPTGWEQYF.

V and J are TRBV4-1 and TRBJ1-1; D uncertain. Trimming removed 0 bases from V and 1 base from J, with 15 bases in between. Germline CDR1 reads MGHRA; CDR2 reads YSYEKL. This CDR3 spans 17 amino acids. CDR3 region: CASSQDPFRGRNTEAFF. The DNA of the CDR3 is TGCGCCAGCAGCCAAGATCCTTTTCGCGGGAGGAACACTGAAGCTTTCTTT.

There are a few counts of this clone. J is TRBJ1-1 and V is TRBV6-5, with D perhaps TRBD1 (5 bases). Trimming stripped 6 bases from V and 3 bases from J, with 14 bases between. This CDR3 has 14 residues. Germline lookup yields CDR1 MNHEY and CDR2 SVGAGI. CDR3 coding DNA: TGTGCCAGCAGCATCAGGGAGGCCTACACTGAAGCTTTCTTT. Amino acids: CASSIREAYTEAFF.

This chain links TRBV7-8 with TRBJ2-3; no clear D. This CDR3 has 11 amino acids. Germline CDR1 SGHVS, CDR2 FQNEAQ. Deletions cut 7 bases from V and 5 bases from J, with 7 bases between. The CDR3 DNA reads TGTGCCAGCAAAATATTAGATACGCAGTATTTT. This encodes CASKILDTQYF.

CDR3 nucleotide sequence: TGTGCCAGCAGCTTAGTGGCCGGGTACTCTGGGGCCAACGTCCTGACTTTC. This translates into CASSLVAGYSGANVLTF. The rearrangement joins TRBV7-8 to TRBJ2-6; D not resolved. V lost 1 base to trimming and J lost 0 bases, with 10 bases between them. Germline loops: CDR1 SGHVS, CDR2 FQNEAQ. CDR3 size: 17 residues.

This chain links TRBV5-5 with TRBJ2-5, with D possibly being TRBD2 (6 bases). The ends were cut back, 0 bases at V and 4 bases at J, with 13 bases in the middle. The CDR3 is made up of 15 amino acids. Germline values: CDR1 SGHKS, CDR2 YYEKEE (reference sequence). The CDR3 DNA is TGTGCCAGCAGCTTGGAAACTAGCAGAACAGAGACCCAGTACTTC. Translating gives CASSLETSRTETQYF.

The chain joins TRBV4-3 to TRBJ1-4, with a possible D match to TRBD1 (6 bases). In germline, CDR1 is LGHNA, CDR2 YSLEER. With 2 bases removed from V and 2 bases from J, the gap between germline ends came to 9 bases. CDR3 length: 15 amino acids. CDR3 in DNA: TGCGCCAGCAGCCAATTCCAGGGGACTAATGAAAAACTGTTTTTT. Protein sequence: CASSQFQGTNEKLFF.

The gene calls are TRBV7-8 and TRBJ2-1, with TRBD2 matching over 12 bases. This CDR3 is built from 17 residues. V lost 6 bases and J lost 6; bases outside the gene matches: 12. Germline V gene sequence: CDR1 SGHVS, CDR2 FQNEAQ. This CDR3 reads CASRSLSSGGAINEQFF. The DNA for the CDR3 is TGTGCCAGCAGGTCTCTCTCTAGCGGGGGGGCCATCAATGAGCAGTTCTTC. The full variable domain, with the rest looked up from reference TRBV7-8 and TRBJ2-1, is GAGVSQSPRYKVAKRGQDVALRCDPISGHVSLFWYQQALGQGPEFLTYFQNEAQLDKSGLPSDRFFAERPEGSVSTLKIQRTQQEDSAVYLCASRSLSSGGAINEQFFGPGTRLTVL.

The chain combines TRBV7-8 with TRBJ1-1; tentative D call: TRBD1 (6 bases). The V end lost 4 bases, the J end lost 1 base, and 10 bases lay between the germline ends. Per germline, CDR1 SGHVS and CDR2 FQNEAQ. The CDR3 extends over 14 amino acids. The CDR3 region is CASSSFRGNTEAFF. CDR3 bases: TGTGCCAGCAGCTCATTCAGGGGGAACACTGAAGCTTTCTTT.

The chain links TRBV25-1 to TRBJ2-5; possible D gene TRBD2, 6 bases. V lost 0 bases, J lost 1 base, and 9 bases lay in between. CDR1 is MGHDK and CDR2 is SYGVNS in the germline V gene. The CDR3 is 15 residues long. In DNA form, the CDR3 reads TGTGCCAGCAGTGAATATGGAGGGAGCCAAGAGACCCAGTACTTC. Its protein product is CASSEYGGSQETQYF.

This chain uses TRBV27 with TRBJ2-3; unclear D gene. With 4 bases removed from V and 5 bases from J, the gap between germline ends came to 19 bases. This CDR3 region has 16 residues. Germline lookup yields CDR1 MNHEY and CDR2 SMNVEV (reference sequence). CDR3 sequence reads: CASSSPRLPTGDTQYF. DNA of the CDR3: TGTGCCAGCAGTTCCCCCAGACTCCCCACGGGAGATACGCAGTATTTT.

The rearrangement joins TRBV10-3 to TRBJ1-3; the D gene is possibly TRBD1 (5 bases). The CDR3 is made up of 14 amino acids. Trimming removed 3 bases at V and 0 bases at J, with 6 bases between. The germline CDR1 and CDR2 sequences are ENHRY and SYGVKD. In DNA, the CDR3 is TGTGCCATCAGTGAAAGGGGCTCTGGAAACACCATATATTTT. It is translated as CAISERGSGNTIYF.